What follows are 27 T cell receptor beta chains derived from one specimen sequenced in a study of CD4 T cells in relation to SARS-CoV-2 and coronaviruses. The assay was immunoSEQ multiplex PCR, and TCRdb's table has in-frame clones only and misses some. The data contain 25,000 to 35,000 clones, roughly four fifths of them singletons. No antigen has been identified for these receptors. The material sequenced was memory CD4+ T cells from PBMCs, cultured in vitro. Receptor source: an adult with COVID-19.

This chain links TRBV6-4 with TRBJ2-2; D remains ambiguous. Germline loops: CDR1 MRHNA, CDR2 SNTAGT. The germline V and J ends were trimmed by 0 bases and 3 bases, with 2 bases remaining between them. The CDR3 length is 13 residues. The CDR3 coding sequence is TGTGCCAGCAGTGACTCGGACACCGGGGAGCTGTTTTTT. As protein: CASSDSDTGELFF.

CDR3 in DNA: TGTGCCAGCAGTTACATTCGGGCCCGGGAGACCCAGTACTTC. The encoded protein is CASSYIRARETQYF. The chain is built from TRBV6-5 and TRBJ2-5, with D unresolved. The germline V gene has CDR1 MNHEY and CDR2 SVGAGI. V was trimmed by 2 bases and J by 5 bases, leaving 12 bases between them. There are 14 residues in the CDR3.

V and J are TRBV6-5 and TRBJ1-2; D remains unclear. Trimming left V 2 bases short and J 1 base short, with 5 bases between. CDR3 length: 13 amino acids. CDR1 and CDR2 from the germline V gene are MNHEY and SVGAGI. The CDR3 nucleotides read TGTGCCAGCAGTTACGTGTTTAACTATGGCTACACCTTC. As protein: CASSYVFNYGYTF.

The chain couples TRBV6-5 to TRBJ2-5; D not resolved. CDR3 length equals 11 residues. Germline CDR1 MNHEY, CDR2 SVGAGI. V lost 8 bases and J lost 2, with 6 bases in between. The CDR3 sequence: CASVKQETQYF. The CDR3 DNA reads TGTGCCAGCGTTAAACAAGAGACCCAGTACTTC.

With regard to this clone: Sequence at one end of the junction differs from germline and may be a read error. This chain links TRBV7-7 with TRBJ2-2; D call uncertain. The CDR3 length is 13 residues. Germline V gene data show CDR1 as SSHAT and CDR2 as FNYEAQ (reference sequence). CDR3 loop: CASSPQNTGELFF. The CDR3 DNA reads TGTGCTAGCAGCCCCCAGAACACCGGGGAGCTGTTTTTT.

This chain connects TRBV5-6 to TRBJ1-2, with TRBD1 identical over 12 bases. Germline assignment: CDR1 SGHDT and CDR2 YYEEEE. V lost 0 bases and J lost 4; bases outside the gene matches: 7. This CDR3 has 17 amino acids. CDR3 residues: CASSLAGTGGKFYGYTF. The DNA for the CDR3 is TGTGCCAGCAGCTTGGCCGGGACAGGGGGCAAGTTCTATGGCTACACCTTC.

This CDR3 is CASSYGLAASYEQYF. CDR3 in DNA: TGTGCCAGCAGTTACGGACTAGCGGCCTCCTACGAGCAGTACTTC. The V gene is TRBV6-2 or TRBV6-3, the J gene TRBJ2-7, with 10 bases fitting TRBD2. Germline CDR1 and CDR2: MNHEY and SVGEGT. This CDR3 contains 15 residues. The junction had 1 base not matched to a gene; V was cut back by 2 bases and J by 0 bases.

CDR3 nucleotide sequence: TGCGCCAGCAGCTCGTGGACTAGCGGGAGGTTTACCGGGGAGCTGTTTTTT. This sequence encodes CASSSWTSGRFTGELFF. The chain uses TRBV5-1 and TRBJ2-2, with 14 bases lining up with TRBD2. Looked up from germline, CDR1 is SGHRS and CDR2 is YFSETQ. The CDR3 spans 17 residues. Germline trimming cut 3 bases from V and 5 bases from J; bases unmatched to any gene: 6.

The rearrangement uses TRBV7-2 and TRBJ2-7, with 7 bases identical to TRBD2. The CDR3 totals 14 residues. Looked up from germline, CDR1 is SGHTA and CDR2 is FQGNSA. Trimming removed 3 bases from V and 5 bases from J; junction bases left unmatched: 7. The CDR3 reads CASSFVASGDEQYF. Here the CDR3 DNA reads TGTGCCAGCAGCTTTGTCGCTAGCGGAGACGAGCAGTACTTC.

The chain links TRBV15 to TRBJ2-7; D is undetermined. Germline V gene lookup returns CDR1 LNHNV and CDR2 YYDKDF (reference sequence). V gave up 0 bases and J gave up 4 bases, with 19 bases separating them. CDR3 size: 17 residues. The CDR3: CATSRDVGLFVPYEQYF. Written as DNA, the CDR3 is TGTGCCACCAGCAGAGATGTTGGGCTTTTTGTTCCTTACGAGCAGTACTTC.

The chain is built from TRBV15 and TRBJ2-1; weak D call: TRBD1 (5 bases). There are 15 residues in the CDR3. V was shortened by 4 bases and J by 2 bases, with 12 bases between the two germline ends. Germline V gene sequence: CDR1 LNHNV, CDR2 YYDKDF (reference sequence). The CDR3 DNA sequence: TGTGCCACCAGCATAGACAGATACACCTACAATGAGCAGTTCTTC. Protein: CATSIDRYTYNEQFF.

The chain employs TRBV5-1 and TRBJ2-2; D not resolved. The germline gives CDR1 SGHRS, CDR2 YFSETQ. The CDR3 extends over 14 amino acids. With 2 bases removed from V and 1 base from J, the gap between germline ends came to 6 bases. This CDR3 is CASSLGGNTGELFF. As DNA, the CDR3 is TGCGCCAGCAGCTTAGGTGGGAACACCGGGGAGCTGTTTTTT.

About this clone: The DNA is omitted, as the CDR3 cannot be located on it reliably, and the CDR3 follows TCRdb's listing. The V and J genes are TRBV6-2 or TRBV6-3 and TRBJ2-1; the D call TRBD2 from the table was never checked on the DNA. Germline assignment: CDR1 MNHEY and CDR2 SVGEGT. The CDR3 is made up of 15 amino acids, end residues included. The CDR3 here is CASSTSTSGGNEQFF.

CDR3 sequence: CASRNNSALSPLHF. For the CDR3, the DNA is TGTGCCAGCAGGAACAACTCAGCCCTCTCGCCCCTCCACTTT. V and J are TRBV11-2 and TRBJ1-6; D is uncertain. Germline loops: CDR1 SGHAT, CDR2 FQNNGV. CDR3 length equals 14 residues. V was cut by 6 bases and J by 13 bases, with 19 bases left in between.

This clone was seen more than once but under ten times. Here the CDR3 reads CASSPQGAGELFF. The CDR3 DNA reads as TGTGCCAGCTCACCACAGGGGGCCGGGGAGCTGTTTTTT. The chain joins TRBV18 to TRBJ2-2; D perhaps matches TRBD1 (6 bases). This CDR3 spans 13 amino acids. Germline values: CDR1 KGHSH, CDR2 LQKENI. V dropped 1 base and J dropped 6 bases, with 6 bases sitting between them.

This chain's CDR3 is CASSQDIMNTEAFF. The CDR3 DNA follows: TGCGCCAGCAGCCAGGACATTATGAACACTGAAGCTTTCTTT. The chain combines TRBV5-1 with TRBJ1-1; possibly TRBD1 for D (5 bases). CDR1 SGHRS and CDR2 YFSETQ come from the germline V gene. The CDR3 loop spans 14 amino acids. Trimming left V 4 bases short and J 0 bases short, with 10 bases between. The whole variable domain, filled in from reference TRBV5-1 and TRBJ1-1, reads KAGVTQTPRYLIKTRGQQVTLSCSPISGHRSVSWYQQTPGQGLQFLFEYFSETQRNKGNFPGRFSGRQFSNSRSEMNVSTLELGDSALYLCASSQDIMNTEAFFGQGTRLTVV.

The rearrangement links TRBV5-1 to TRBJ1-5; TRBD1 aligns across 8 bases. The CDR3 totals 14 residues. From germline, CDR1 is SGHRS and CDR2 YFSETQ. The V and J ends lost 0 bases and 5 bases, in that order; junction bases with no gene match: 1. For the CDR3, the DNA is TGCGCCAGCAGCTTGGCAGGGGGCGATCAGCCCCAGCATTTT. The encoded protein is CASSLAGGDQPQHF.

V gene TRBV24-1 combines with J gene TRBJ2-1, with D perhaps TRBD1 or TRBD2 (5 bases each). Trimming took off 3 bases at V and 0 bases at J, with 14 bases between the two ends. The germline gives CDR1 KGHDR, CDR2 SFDVKD. The CDR3 runs to 17 residues. DNA for the CDR3: TGTGCCACCAGTGATATCGGGGCGGGTCTCTCCTACAATGAGCAGTTCTTC. Its translation is CATSDIGAGLSYNEQFF.

V usage is TRBV6-6 and J usage is TRBJ2-7, with 11 bases that match TRBD2. The CDR3 spans 14 residues. Trimming took 6 bases from V and 3 from J; bases not matched to a gene: 4. CDR1 and CDR2 from the germline V gene are MNHNY and SVGAGI (reference sequence). The CDR3 DNA reads as TGTGCCAGCAGCATACTAGCGGGAGACTACGAGCAGTACTTC. This encodes CASSILAGDYEQYF.

The count of this clone is one. V usage is TRBV19 and J usage is TRBJ1-4; TRBD1 is a possible D gene (5 bases). The length of the CDR3 is 14 residues. The V gene's germline CDR1 is LNHDA and CDR2 SQIVND (reference sequence). The germline V and J ends were trimmed by 6 bases and 5 bases, with 13 bases remaining between them. Written as DNA, the CDR3 is TGTGCCAGTAGCCACACGGAGGGGAATGAAAAACTGTTTTTT. Translated: CASSHTEGNEKLFF.

The rearrangement joins TRBV15 to TRBJ1-2, with D perhaps matching TRBD1 (5 bases). The germline V gene has CDR1 LNHNV and CDR2 YYDKDF (reference sequence). The V and J ends lost 1 base and 4 bases respectively, with 13 bases between them. The CDR3 covers 15 residues. CDR3: CATSRGRDGTYGYTF. The CDR3 DNA reads as TGTGCCACCAGCAGAGGGCGGGACGGGACCTATGGCTACACCTTC. Complete variable domain (other parts from reference TRBV15 and TRBJ1-2): DAMVIQNPRYQVTQFGKPVTLSCSQTLNHNVMYWYQQKSSQAPKLLFHYYDKDFNNEADTPDNFQSRRPNTSFCFLDIRSPGLGDTAMYLCATSRGRDGTYGYTFGSGTRLTVV.

The V gene is TRBV25-1, the J gene TRBJ2-3; perhaps TRBD2 as D (5 bases). The germline V and J ends were trimmed by 4 bases and 4 bases, with 15 bases remaining between them. There are 15 residues in the CDR3. Germline CDR1 and CDR2: MGHDK and SYGVNS. The CDR3 DNA sequence: TGTGCCAGCAGTGGCCGCGGGTGGGGTTCAGATACGCAGTATTTT. Translation: CASSGRGWGSDTQYF.

V usage is TRBV5-6 and J usage is TRBJ2-4, with a tentative D call TRBD2 (6 bases). Per the germline V gene, CDR1 is SGHDT and CDR2 is YYEEEE. Trimming shortened V by 0 bases and J by 16 bases, and 20 bases separated the two germline ends. The CDR3 is 14 amino acids. The CDR3 DNA is TGTGCCAGCAGCTTGGTTCTAGGAGGGAGTCGAGTATACTTC. Amino acids: CASSLVLGGSRVYF.

The genes are TRBV9 and TRBJ2-3, with 9 bases that match TRBD2. The CDR3 is 20 amino acids. The V gene's germline CDR1 is SGDLS and CDR2 YYNGEE. Unmatched junction bases numbered 17, after V lost 0 bases and J lost 3 bases. The CDR3 DNA follows: TGTGCCAGCAGCGTAGCTCCTCCTGGGCTTAGCGGGAGAGGAACAGATACGCAGTATTTT. The encoded protein is CASSVAPPGLSGRGTDTQYF.

This clone was detected once. The J gene is TRBJ2-1, the V gene TRBV15, with 8 bases fitting TRBD1. CDR3 length equals 19 residues. CDR1 is LNHNV, CDR2 YYDKDF, per germline (reference sequence). V lost 5 bases, J lost 0 bases, and 15 bases stayed unmatched. The CDR3 DNA is TGTGCCACCAGCCACCGGGACAGGTTCTTCCTAGGCTCCTACAATGAGCAGTTCTTC. It is translated as CATSHRDRFFLGSYNEQFF.

This clone appeared once. The rearrangement links TRBV7-3 to TRBJ2-7, with 15 bases identical to TRBD2. Trimming took 4 bases from V and 0 from J; bases not matched to a gene: 4. Germline CDR1 and CDR2: SGHTA and FQGTGA. There are 17 residues in the CDR3. CDR3 nucleotides: TGTGCCAGCAGCTCCGGGACTAGCGGGAGGAGCTCCTACGAGCAGTACTTC. Its protein product is CASSSGTSGRSSYEQYF.

The genes are TRBV6-5 and TRBJ2-7, with TRBD2 identical over 11 bases. V shed 7 bases, J shed 9 bases, and the junction held 11 bases outside the gene matches. Germline CDR1 reads MNHEY; CDR2 reads SVGAGI. This CDR3 has 14 amino acids. The CDR3 DNA follows: TGTGCCAGCAATTTAGCGGGAGGGAGGCCTTTGCAGTACTTC. It codes for CASNLAGGRPLQYF.